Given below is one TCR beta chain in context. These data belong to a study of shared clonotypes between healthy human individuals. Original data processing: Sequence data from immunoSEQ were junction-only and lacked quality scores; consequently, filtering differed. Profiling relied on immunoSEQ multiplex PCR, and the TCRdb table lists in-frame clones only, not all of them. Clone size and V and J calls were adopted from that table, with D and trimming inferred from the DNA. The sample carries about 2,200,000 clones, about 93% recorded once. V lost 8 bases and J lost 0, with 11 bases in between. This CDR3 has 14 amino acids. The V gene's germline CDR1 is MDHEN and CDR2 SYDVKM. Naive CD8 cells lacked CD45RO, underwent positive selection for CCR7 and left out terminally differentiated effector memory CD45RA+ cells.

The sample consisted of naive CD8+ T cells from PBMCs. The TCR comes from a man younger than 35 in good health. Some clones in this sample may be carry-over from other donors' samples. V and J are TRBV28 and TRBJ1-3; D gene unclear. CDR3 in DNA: TGTGCCAGCTCGGGGAGTTTCTCTGGAAACACCATATATTTT. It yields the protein CASSGSFSGNTIYF.